The clone carrying this T cell receptor beta chain has only a few counts. The antigen remains undetermined. This CDR3 region has 14 residues. The V segment lost 11 bases and the J segment 6 bases; nucleotides outside the gene matches: 13. The sample is drawn from a study of vaccination and CD4 T cells after COVID-19. About the research overall: The post-vaccine samples came a median 72 days after dose two (range 14 to 241).

The treatment is: roughly 11-day PBMC culture with coronavirus spike peptide pools or control peptides (ViraFEST assay). The collection of CD4+ T cells from the unexposed donor took place before the COVID-19 pandemic (2011-2018). ViraFEST used peptide pools to expand antigen-specific T cells before TCR sequencing. Half the medium was exchanged for fresh IL-2 medium on days 3 and 7. Oncomine TCR Beta short-read sequencing was applied to DNA from cultured CD4+ T cells. MiXCR was run by TCRdb on the PCR reads, yielding one entry per CDR3 protein. The top ten clones hold under 25% of a sample with 8,500 to 10,000 distinct CDR3 sequences, around three fifths of them seen once.

The sequence came from a human donor in good health. The chain combines TRBV12-3 or TRBV12-4 with TRBJ2-7, with 10 bases fitting TRBD1. Sequences were obtained from CD4+ T cells from blood, cultured in vitro. CDR3 region: CASRRDRGRREQYF. Written as DNA, the CDR3 is TGTGCCTCCCGTCGGGACAGGGGTCGGCGCGAGCAGTACTTC.